This T cell receptor (beta chain) was sequenced for a study of cytomegalovirus exposure and HLA in healthy donors. Overall study context: Of 398 genotyped donors, 81% clustered with self-reported Caucasian donors.

The CDR3 loop spans 16 amino acids. Germline V gene lookup returns CDR1 ENHRY and CDR2 SYGVKD. With V trimmed by 2 bases and J by 5 bases, 11 bases remained unmatched. Findings and caveats of the study: Later analysis demonstrated an association between a missense DCLRE1C variant and TCR beta V- and J-gene trimming.

A multiplex PCR was run with 60 Vbeta primers and 13 Jbeta primers. The assay was immunoSEQ multiplex PCR, and TCRdb's table has in-frame clones only and misses some. The sample consists of fewer than 90,000 clones, less than 80% of them appearing once. This clone occurred a few times. What it binds is unknown. The sample was PBMCs. The chain combines TRBV10-3 with TRBJ2-5, with TRBD2 matching 7 bases. This TCR derives from a male donor in good health and CMV-seronegative. The CDR3 here is CAISEGIAGISETQYF. In DNA form, the CDR3 reads TGTGCCATCAGTGAGGGGATAGCGGGTATTTCGGAGACCCAGTACTTC.